This T cell receptor beta chain is drawn from a study of CD8 T cells in Susac syndrome. Reverse transcription used roughly 0.5 to 1 ug RNA and random hexamers. Each CDR3 protein is one row after TCRdb ran MiXCR on the immunoSEQ multiplex PCR reads. The profile shows about 200,000 distinct CDR3 sequences, 90% to 95% of them singletons. V dropped 8 bases and J dropped 6; count of bases not matched to a gene: 10. Germline lookup yields CDR1 SQVTM and CDR2 ANQGSEA. The CDR3 contains 14 residues. The V and J genes are TRBV29-1 and TRBJ2-1, with 10 bases identical to TRBD1. The sequence was collected from a human donor with multiple sclerosis. The material sequenced was CD4+ T cells from PBMCs. CDR3 sequence: CSSLRGQGSNEQFF. The CDR3 region has the DNA TGCAGCTCACTTAGGGGACAGGGGTCCAATGAGCAGTTCTTC.